The clone carrying this T cell receptor (beta chain) was seen at least ten times. As yet, its antigen is unknown. The data are from a study of CD8 T cells in ankylosing spondylitis. The study's findings and limits: Seven or eight highly homologous variants made up a TCR beta motif, and this motif appeared characteristic of ankylosing spondylitis blood.

5'-RACE, quantitative and with molecular barcodes, yielded the TCR beta libraries. TCRdb re-called the 5' RACE reads through MiXCR, storing one row per CDR3 protein. The table records hundreds of thousands of distinct CDR3 sequences, approximately 12% of them present only once. Germline V lookup: CDR1 SGHDT, CDR2 YYEEEE. V trimming: 0 bases; J trimming: 4 bases; junction bases outside the gene matches: 7. This CDR3 contains 17 residues. This clonotype was sampled from a male donor with ankylosing spondylitis. The specimen sequenced was blood, either unsorted or a sorted T cell fraction (not recorded which). This sequence joins TRBV5-6 and TRBJ2-1; 10 bases align to TRBD2. The CDR3 region has the DNA TGTGCCAGCAGCTTGGCAGTAGCGGGAGGCTTATACAATGAGCAGTTCTTC. The encoded protein is CASSLAVAGGLYNEQFF.